The following is a T cell receptor beta chain sequence with its context. Single viable CD3+CD4+CD8-CD45RO+ cells were sorted as the memory CD4+ T cells. Serum IgG to CMV pp150, pp28, p38 and p52 defined serostatus. Data came from immunoSEQ multiplex PCR; TCRdb stores just in-frame clones and leaves some out. The sample shows around 62,000 clones, about 78% of them seen only once. The data are from a study of memory CD4+ T cells and cytomegalovirus serostatus. The germline V and J ends were trimmed by 0 bases and 2 bases, with 11 bases remaining between them. CDR1 SGDLS and CDR2 YYNGEE come from the germline V gene. The CDR3 has 15 amino acids.

V usage is TRBV9 and J usage is TRBJ1-2; D is ambiguous. This TCR was sampled from an adult in good health and CMV-seropositive. Sequencing was performed on memory CD4+ T cells from blood. CDR3 loop: CASSVGPGANYGYTF. The CDR3 DNA sequence: TGTGCCAGCAGCGTAGGACCGGGAGCGAACTATGGCTACACCTTC.